Below are 23 T cell receptor beta chains sequenced from a single sample in a study of CD8+ T cells in alopecia areata. Indicated treatment: oral pan-JAK inhibitor, 5-10 mg twice daily. Sequencing templates came from extracted RNA that was reverse transcribed into cDNA. TCRdb's table, derived via immunoSEQ multiplex PCR, lists solely in-frame clones and lacks some. The table has roughly 200,000 clones, 53% seen once. The source material was CD8+ T cells sorted from blood, sampled at week 24, from a patient treated with tofacitinib. These receptors were taken from a human donor with alopecia areata.

The chain has TRBV19 and TRBJ2-3; perhaps TRBD2 as D (5 bases). Deletions cut 7 bases from V and 4 bases from J, with 21 bases between. Germline V gene lookup returns CDR1 LNHDA and CDR2 SQIVND (reference sequence). The CDR3 spans 16 residues. The DNA for the CDR3 is TGTGCCAGTACCACCGATTTGGAAGCGGCAGCAGATACGCAGTATTTT. Protein sequence: CASTTDLEAAADTQYF.

The genes are TRBV27 and TRBJ2-7; 7 bases align to TRBD1. Germline CDR1 and CDR2: MNHEY and SMNVEV (reference sequence). Losses at the gene ends were 0 bases for V and 6 bases for J; bases not matched to a gene: 11. There are 16 residues in the CDR3. The DNA of the CDR3 is TGTGCCAGCAGTTTATCCCCGGACAGGCCCCCCGGCGAGCAGTACTTC. Translating it yields CASSLSPDRPPGEQYF.

The chain uses TRBV2 and TRBJ2-7; 7 nucleotides match TRBD2. J was trimmed by 0 bases and V by 8 bases; bases with no gene match: 7. The CDR3 contains 14 residues. Germline V gene data show CDR1 as SNHLY and CDR2 as FYNNEI. For the CDR3, the DNA is TGTGCCAGCGACCCCGGGACTAACTCCTACGAGCAGTACTTC. Translation gives CASDPGTNSYEQYF. The full variable domain, its missing parts supplied by reference TRBV2 and TRBJ2-7, is EPEVTQTPSHQVTQMGQEVILRCVPISNHLYFYWYRQILGQKVEFLVSFYNNEISEKSEIFDDQFSVERPDGSNFTLKIRSTKLEDSAMYFCASDPGTNSYEQYFGPGTRLTVT.

The V call is TRBV29-1, the J call TRBJ1-1; tentative D call: TRBD1 (6 bases). The CDR3 has 13 amino acids. Germline CDR1 reads SQVTM; CDR2 reads ANQGSEA. V lost 5 bases, J lost 1 base, and 11 bases lay in between. The CDR3, as DNA: TGCAGCGTTACAGACAGGAGGAACACTGAAGCTTTCTTT. It yields the protein CSVTDRRNTEAFF.

The chain carries TRBV19 and TRBJ2-3; the match to TRBD2 covers 9 bases. After removal of 4 bases from V and 7 bases from J, the junction contained 18 bases not matched to a gene. The length of the CDR3 is 18 residues. CDR1 and CDR2 from the germline V gene are LNHDA and SQIVND (reference sequence). DNA for the CDR3: TGTGCCAGTAGTACCCACCCTCGGACTAGCGCCAAAGTACATACGCAGTATTTT. Translation gives CASSTHPRTSAKVHTQYF.

This clone has a handful of counts. The rearrangement links TRBV14 to TRBJ2-3; D unresolved. This CDR3 has 14 amino acids. V was cut by 3 bases and J by 5 bases, with 12 bases left in between. The V gene's germline CDR1 is SGHDN and CDR2 FVKESK. The CDR3 nucleotides read TGTGCCAGCAGCCAGTCGGGTATGGGAGATACGCAGTATTTT. Amino acids: CASSQSGMGDTQYF.

The chain is built from TRBV10-2 and TRBJ1-1; TRBD1 aligns across 8 bases. Germline lookup yields CDR1 WSHSY and CDR2 SAAADI. Losses at the gene ends were 9 bases for V and 0 bases for J; bases not matched to a gene: 9. The CDR3 is 15 amino acids. Written as DNA, the CDR3 is TGCGCCAGTAGAGGCCAGGGGGCCGTGAACACTGAAGCTTTCTTT. Its translation is CASRGQGAVNTEAFF.

The chain links TRBV29-1 to TRBJ1-2, with D maybe TRBD1 (6 bases). The CDR3 length is 13 residues. CDR1 and CDR2 from the germline V gene are SQVTM and ANQGSEA. Between the trimmed V and J ends, which lost 4 bases and 4 bases, there was a span of 13 bases. The CDR3 sequence: CSVAGVRGYGYTF. For the CDR3, the DNA is TGCAGCGTTGCAGGGGTTCGCGGCTATGGCTACACCTTC.

The rearrangement uses TRBV29-1 and TRBJ1-2, with D uncertain. V lost 0 bases and J 4 bases, leaving 9 bases between the germline ends. The CDR3 sequence is 13 residues long. The germline V gene has CDR1 SQVTM and CDR2 ANQGSEA. CDR3 DNA sequence: TGCAGCGTTGAAGATCAAGGATCCTATGGCTACACCTTC. Protein sequence: CSVEDQGSYGYTF.

The gene calls are TRBV4-1 and TRBJ1-2; 8 bases map to TRBD1. Germline assignment: CDR1 MGHRA and CDR2 YSYEKL. V shed 0 bases and J 6 bases; nucleotides not matched to a gene: 6. This CDR3 has 15 amino acids. CDR3 sequence (DNA): TGCGCCAGCAGCCAAGAGGCAGGGGGCAATGATGGCTACACCTTC. Translated, it gives CASSQEAGGNDGYTF.

The chain combines TRBV30 with TRBJ1-1; D is uncertain. The germline gives CDR1 GTSNPN, CDR2 SVGIG (reference sequence). The CDR3 contains 12 residues. V lost 2 bases, J lost 10 bases, and 14 bases lay in between. The CDR3 sequence: CAWSRSGMGAFF. The CDR3 DNA sequence: TGTGCCTGGAGTAGGTCCGGGATGGGAGCTTTCTTT.

The chain uses TRBV30 and TRBJ1-6, with 7 bases aligning to TRBD1. In germline, CDR1 is GTSNPN, CDR2 SVGIG (reference sequence). The J segment lost 10 bases and the V segment lost 8 bases, leaving 11 bases of the junction unmatched. The CDR3 is 13 amino acids. CDR3 nucleotides: TGTGCCGGGACGACAGGGAACGGCTCACCCCTCCACTTT. Translating gives CAGTTGNGSPLHF.

The V and J genes are TRBV30 and TRBJ1-2, with TRBD1 as a possible D gene (5 bases). Trimming pared 7 bases from V and 7 bases from J, leaving 13 bases between. CDR1 is GTSNPN, CDR2 SVGIG, per germline (reference sequence). The CDR3 spans 11 residues. CDR3 amino acids: CALYTGLGYTF. CDR3 nucleotide sequence: TGTGCCTTATATACGGGGCTTGGCTACACCTTC.

V is TRBV7-9 and J is TRBJ2-2; D ambiguous. This CDR3 is 16 amino acids long. From germline, CDR1 is SEHNR and CDR2 FQNEAQ (reference sequence). With 1 base removed from V and 0 bases from J, the gap between germline ends came to 9 bases. The CDR3 is CASSLVESANTGELFF. The CDR3 DNA reads TGTGCCAGCAGCTTAGTAGAGAGCGCGAACACCGGGGAGCTGTTTTTT.

This clone was seen only once. The CDR3 DNA is TGCGCCAGCAGCCAAAATAGAGTGGGAGGCTACACCTTC. It translates to CASSQNRVGGYTF. The chain uses TRBV4-3 and TRBJ1-2; D not resolved. The CDR3 covers 13 residues. The V and J ends lost 2 bases and 8 bases respectively, with 12 bases between them. CDR1 and CDR2 (germline): LGHNA, YSLEER.

This clone was seen a few times. The V call is TRBV6-6, the J call TRBJ2-5; 11 nucleotides line up with TRBD2. V shed 6 bases, J shed 4 bases, and the junction held 4 bases outside the gene matches. This CDR3 spans 14 amino acids. From germline, CDR1 is MNHNY and CDR2 SVGAGI (reference sequence). CDR3: CASRGTSGGETQYF. The CDR3 nucleotides read TGTGCCAGCAGGGGGACTAGCGGCGGAGAGACCCAGTACTTC.

The chain employs TRBV2 and TRBJ1-2; D not certain. Germline V gene data show CDR1 as SNHLY and CDR2 as FYNNEI. The CDR3 length is 13 residues. Trimming took off 0 bases at V and 6 bases at J, with 8 bases between the two ends. The CDR3 reads CASSEALGDGYTF. CDR3 nucleotides: TGTGCCAGCAGTGAAGCGCTTGGGGATGGCTACACCTTC.

V gene TRBV13 combines with J gene TRBJ1-6; D is perhaps TRBD1 (6 bases). Germline-derived CDR1 and CDR2 are PRHDT and FYEKMQ (reference sequence). The CDR3 has 14 residues. With 1 base removed from V and 9 bases from J, the gap between germline ends came to 10 bases. CDR3 loop: CASSLAGVGSPLHF. As DNA, the CDR3 is TGTGCCAGCAGCTTAGCAGGGGTTGGTTCACCCCTCCACTTT.

The rearrangement joins TRBV29-1 to TRBJ2-7; D unresolved. Trimming cost V 0 bases and J 2 bases, with 2 bases left between them. From germline, CDR1 is SQVTM and CDR2 ANQGSEA. The CDR3 covers 11 residues. CDR3 sequence reads: CSVEEAYEQYF. The CDR3 nucleotides are TGCAGCGTTGAAGAGGCCTACGAGCAGTACTTC.

V is TRBV7-2 and J is TRBJ1-2, with 8 bases that match TRBD1. CDR3 size: 16 residues. V dropped 5 bases and J dropped 5; count of bases not matched to a gene: 13. The germline CDR1 and CDR2 sequences are SGHTA and FQGNSA. The DNA for the CDR3 is TGTGCCAGCAGCCCGAGATTGACAGGGGCCCTATATGGCTACACCTTC. This encodes CASSPRLTGALYGYTF.

CDR3 sequence (DNA): TGTGCCAGCAGCCCGGAAAGAGGGGTGGATACGCAGTATTTT. This sequence encodes CASSPERGVDTQYF. The J gene is TRBJ2-3, the V gene TRBV7-9; either TRBD1 or TRBD2 may fit D (5 bases each). From germline, CDR1 is SEHNR and CDR2 FQNEAQ (reference sequence). The CDR3 totals 14 residues. V lost 5 bases, J lost 6 bases, and 15 bases lay in between.

The J gene is TRBJ2-5, the V gene TRBV11-2; D might be TRBD1 or TRBD2, each matching 5 bases. This CDR3 region has 17 residues. Trimming took off 1 base at V and 4 bases at J, with 19 bases between the two ends. CDR1 is SGHAT, CDR2 FQNNGV, per germline. CDR3 amino acids: CASSLVLLRDGRETQYF. CDR3 DNA: TGTGCCAGCAGCTTAGTCCTCCTCCGGGACGGGCGAGAGACCCAGTACTTC.

The chain joins TRBV29-1 to TRBJ2-7; D is ambiguous. Between the trimmed V and J ends, which lost 0 bases and 3 bases, there was a span of 9 bases. From germline, CDR1 is SQVTM and CDR2 ANQGSEA. This CDR3 has 13 amino acids. The CDR3 is CSVEDSDGYEQYF. Written as DNA, the CDR3 is TGCAGCGTTGAAGATTCGGACGGCTACGAGCAGTACTTC.